These 9 T cell receptor beta chains came from one sample sequenced in a study of post-analysis software for immune sequencing data. Tagging with unique molecular identifiers was a feature of the TCR beta cDNA libraries. TCRdb called the PCR reads again in MiXCR, with one record for every CDR3 protein. The sample gives about 820,000 distinct CDR3 sequences, approximately 53% of which show up once; 4.6% is in the top ten. Points from the study as a whole: Higher frequency in patients than in controls was seen for roughly five TRBV segments, with TRBV5-6, TRBV5-1 and TRBV20-1 among them.

Antigen specificity for these receptors is unknown. The specimen was blood. These receptors were collected from a girl aged 5 to 17 with multiple sclerosis.

This clonotype has a handful of counts. The chain couples TRBV7-9 to TRBJ2-7; 7 nucleotides match TRBD2. The CDR3 extends over 15 amino acids. Losses at the gene ends were 1 base for V and 6 bases for J; bases not matched to a gene: 9. CDR1 is SEHNR and CDR2 is FQNEAQ in the germline V gene (reference sequence). The CDR3: CASSLGASGSLEQYF. CDR3 DNA sequence: TGTGCCAGCAGCTTAGGAGCTAGCGGCTCCCTCGAGCAGTACTTC.

This chain joins TRBV3-1 and TRBJ2-7; 8 bases align to TRBD2. Germline CDR1 is LGHDT and CDR2 is YNNKEL (reference sequence). The CDR3 sequence is 14 residues long. V lost 1 base to trimming and J lost 3 bases; unmatched junction nucleotides: 2. CDR3 loop: CASSQVSGSYEQYF. The CDR3 coding sequence is TGTGCCAGCAGCCAAGTCAGCGGGAGCTACGAGCAGTACTTC.

The chain combines TRBV10-3 with TRBJ2-7, with D unclear. Looked up from germline, CDR1 is ENHRY and CDR2 is SYGVKD. V was pared by 4 bases and J by 3 bases, with 22 bases between. The CDR3 consists of 17 residues. Here the CDR3 reads CAISAKPGRNLFYEQYF. As DNA, the CDR3 is TGTGCCATCAGTGCAAAACCTGGACGGAACCTCTTCTACGAGCAGTACTTC.

The chain combines TRBV20-1 with TRBJ2-1; a possible D gene is TRBD1 (5 bases). CDR1 and CDR2 (germline): DFQATT, SNEGSKA (reference sequence). This CDR3 region has 12 residues. Trimming removed 3 bases at V and 8 bases at J, with 11 bases between. This chain's CDR3 is CSASQGKDEQFF. CDR3 coding DNA: TGCAGTGCTAGCCAGGGAAAAGATGAGCAGTTCTTC.

The V call is TRBV4-3, the J call TRBJ2-5; 8 bases fit TRBD1. Trimming at V came to 0 bases and at J to 11 bases, leaving 11 bases not matched to a gene. Germline values: CDR1 LGHNA, CDR2 YSLEER. CDR3 length: 15 residues. The CDR3 loop is CASSQDRQGADEQYF. DNA of the CDR3: TGCGCCAGCAGCCAAGATCGGCAGGGGGCGGATGAGCAGTACTTC.

This clonotype was found a few times. The CDR3 DNA is TGCAGTGCTAGAGACCGATGGACAGGATTTAAAGAGACCCAGTACTTC. Protein: CSARDRWTGFKETQYF. J is TRBJ2-5 and V is TRBV20-1; TRBD1 matches 7 bases. The CDR3 has 16 residues. Losses at the gene ends were 0 bases for V and 3 bases for J; bases not matched to a gene: 10. CDR1 DFQATT and CDR2 SNEGSKA come from the germline V gene (reference sequence).

The rearrangement joins TRBV20-1 to TRBJ2-1; 9 bases are a match to TRBD2. The V gene's germline CDR1 is DFQATT and CDR2 SNEGSKA (reference sequence). V was clipped by 3 bases and J by 7 bases; unmatched bases: 4. The CDR3 contains 13 residues. The CDR3: CSASVLAGNEQFF. Written as DNA, the CDR3 is TGCAGTGCTAGTGTGCTAGCGGGGAATGAGCAGTTCTTC.

The genes are TRBV12-3 or TRBV12-4 and TRBJ2-4, with D possibly matching TRBD2 (6 bases). The DNA end is a closer match to TRBJ2-7, so the J assignment may be wrong. The CDR3 sequence is 13 residues long. For the CDR3, the DNA is TGTGCCAGCAGTTTACTCGAGACTAGCGAGCAGTACTTC. Translating gives CASSLLETSEQYF.

V is TRBV27 and J is TRBJ2-6, with TRBD2 as a possible D gene (5 bases). CDR1 is MNHEY, CDR2 SMNVEV, per germline (reference sequence). CDR3 length: 16 amino acids. The V and J ends lost 5 bases and 0 bases respectively, with 11 bases between them. The CDR3 coding sequence is TGTGCCAGCAGTCCCCGAGGGCCCTCTGGGGCCAACGTCCTGACTTTC. Translation gives CASSPRGPSGANVLTF.